The 29 T cell receptor beta chains reported below all come from one sample, sequenced in a study of blood T cell repertoires in COVID-19. Clones were sequenced by immunoSEQ multiplex PCR, and TCRdb holds only the in-frame ones, with some missing. The profile covers about 380,000 clones, with around 92% appearing a single time and 0.95% to 1.5% taken by the ten largest. Sequenced input: peripheral blood. These receptors originate from a man aged 35 to 55 with acute or convalescent COVID-19.

The chain employs TRBV27 and TRBJ2-7; D call uncertain. Germline-derived CDR1 and CDR2 are MNHEY and SMNVEV (reference sequence). The germline V and J ends were trimmed by 5 bases and 0 bases, with 11 bases remaining between them. This CDR3 has 14 amino acids. Here the CDR3 reads CASSLYFSSYEQYF. Written as DNA, the CDR3 is TGTGCCAGCAGTCTTTATTTCTCCTCCTACGAGCAGTACTTC.

V gene TRBV7-9 combines with J gene TRBJ1-6; perhaps TRBD1 as D (6 bases). V was pared by 3 bases and J by 0 bases, with 12 bases between. There are 17 residues in the CDR3. Per the germline V gene, CDR1 is SEHNR and CDR2 is FQNEAQ (reference sequence). This CDR3 is CASSLRGLGSYNSPLHF. The CDR3 DNA sequence: TGTGCCAGCAGCTTGCGGGGGCTGGGCTCCTATAATTCACCCCTCCACTTT.

The chain combines TRBV7-2 with TRBJ2-1; the match to TRBD2 covers 8 bases. The CDR3 consists of 13 residues. V dropped 6 bases and J dropped 15; count of bases not matched to a gene: 13. Germline V gene lookup returns CDR1 SGHTA and CDR2 FQGNSA. The DNA for the CDR3 is TGTGCCAGCAGTTTCGACGCCGGGACTAGTGTGTTCTTC. Protein: CASSFDAGTSVFF.

This chain uses TRBV7-9 with TRBJ1-2; D unresolved. The V gene lost 8 bases and the J gene lost 2 bases, with 18 bases spanning the gap. CDR3 length: 15 amino acids. Germline assignment: CDR1 SEHNR and CDR2 FQNEAQ (reference sequence). Written as DNA, the CDR3 is TGTGCCAGCGCCCCAGAGGCGCGACCGAACTATGGCTACACCTTC. This translates into CASAPEARPNYGYTF.

This clone occurred a few times. The chain links TRBV9 to TRBJ1-4; 7 bases fit TRBD1. J lost 0 bases, V lost 3 bases, and 8 bases had no gene match. CDR3 length equals 17 residues. Per germline, CDR1 SGDLS and CDR2 YYNGEE. The CDR3 is CASSDQDRAATNEKLFF. For the CDR3, the DNA is TGTGCCAGCAGCGATCAAGACAGGGCTGCAACTAATGAAAAACTGTTTTTT.

The gene calls are TRBV3-1 (or the pseudogene TRBV3-2) and TRBJ1-6; TRBD1 agrees at 7 bases. The CDR3 has 15 amino acids. The germline V gene encodes CDR1 LGHDT and CDR2 YNNKEL (reference sequence). J was trimmed by 8 bases and V by 2 bases; bases with no gene match: 6. The CDR3 sequence: CASSQYDREDSPLHF. CDR3 sequence (DNA): TGTGCCAGCAGCCAATACGACAGGGAAGATTCACCCCTCCACTTT.

This clone has a handful of counts. The genes are TRBV5-1 and TRBJ1-2; a weak D match, TRBD1 (6 bases). V was cut by 4 bases and J by 4 bases, with 8 bases left in between. Germline CDR1 is SGHRS and CDR2 is YFSETQ. This CDR3 region has 12 residues. CDR3 nucleotide sequence: TGCGCCAGCAGCGCACAGGGCTATGGCTACACCTTC. Its protein product is CASSAQGYGYTF.

With respect to this clone: This sample includes further DNA sequences coding for the same CDR3. The rearrangement joins TRBV27 to TRBJ1-1, with D perhaps matching TRBD1 (5 bases). CDR3 length: 13 residues. The ends were cut back, 3 bases at V and 1 base at J, with 6 bases in the middle. CDR1 and CDR2 from the germline V gene are MNHEY and SMNVEV (reference sequence). CDR3 sequence: CASSFTGNTEAFF. CDR3 in DNA: TGTGCCAGCAGTTTTACAGGGAACACTGAAGCTTTCTTT.

The J gene is TRBJ1-2, the V gene TRBV10-3; D is ambiguous. With 6 bases removed from V and 6 bases from J, the gap between germline ends came to 14 bases. The CDR3 extends over 13 amino acids. Germline V CDR1 and CDR2: ENHRY, SYGVKD. CDR3 DNA sequence: TGTGCCATCAGCCCTAGTAACCCGGATGGCTACACCTTC. It yields the protein CAISPSNPDGYTF.

This rearrangement joins TRBV30 to TRBJ2-1; 13 bases line up with TRBD2. Germline values: CDR1 GTSNPN, CDR2 SVGIG (reference sequence). V lost 2 bases and J lost 9; bases outside the gene matches: 4. The CDR3 runs to 14 residues. The CDR3 here is CAWSITSGRGEQFF. Written as DNA, the CDR3 is TGTGCCTGGAGTATTACTAGCGGGAGGGGTGAGCAGTTCTTC.

The chain combines TRBV18 with TRBJ1-5; D gene ambiguous. Germline CDR1 is KGHSH and CDR2 is LQKENI. The germline V and J ends were trimmed by 0 bases and 0 bases, with 9 bases remaining between them. The CDR3 is 16 amino acids. The CDR3: CASSPPSQSSNQPQHF. Here the CDR3 DNA reads TGTGCCAGCTCACCACCAAGTCAGTCTAGCAATCAGCCCCAGCATTTT.

This clone occurred once. The chain links TRBV4-1 to TRBJ2-7; 11 bases align to TRBD2. The germline gives CDR1 MGHRA, CDR2 YSYEKL. The V gene end was trimmed by 1 base and the J gene end by 6 bases; junction bases not matched to a gene: 2. The CDR3 contains 14 residues. CDR3 in amino acids: CASSQVLAGGEQYF. The CDR3 bases are TGCGCCAGCAGCCAAGTCCTAGCGGGAGGCGAGCAGTACTTC.

The chain has TRBV5-1 and TRBJ2-1; 9 positions agree with TRBD1. Germline CDR1 reads SGHRS; CDR2 reads YFSETQ. This CDR3 has 14 residues. J was trimmed by 10 bases and V by 6 bases; bases with no gene match: 11. The CDR3 sequence is CASIQTGGSREQFF. Written as DNA, the CDR3 is TGCGCCAGCATTCAGACAGGGGGTTCAAGAGAGCAGTTCTTC.

The chain employs TRBV30 and TRBJ2-5; 14 bases align to TRBD2. Per the germline V gene, CDR1 is GTSNPN and CDR2 is SVGIG (reference sequence). The CDR3 has 17 amino acids. Trimming at V came to 5 bases and at J to 5 bases, leaving 13 bases not matched to a gene. The CDR3 coding sequence is TGTGCCTGGTCATACGGGACTAGCGGGGGCCCGGGCGAGACCCAGTACTTC. This codes for CAWSYGTSGGPGETQYF.

V is TRBV12-5 and J is TRBJ1-1; D is uncertain. Trimming shortened V by 6 bases and J by 11 bases, and 16 bases separated the two germline ends. This CDR3 spans 12 amino acids. CDR1 is LGHNT, CDR2 FRNRAP, per germline. The CDR3 loop is CASGWSSYPAFF. CDR3 coding DNA: TGTGCTAGTGGCTGGAGTAGCTACCCGGCTTTCTTT.

The chain recombines TRBV19 with TRBJ1-4, with D possibly matching TRBD1 (6 bases). This CDR3 is 14 amino acids long. CDR1 LNHDA and CDR2 SQIVND come from the germline V gene (reference sequence). V shed 7 bases and J shed 8 bases, with 17 bases lying between them. CDR3: CASKSGGLNEKLFF. DNA for the CDR3: TGTGCCAGTAAATCCGGGGGGCTAAACGAAAAACTGTTTTTT.

The chain is built from TRBV3-1 (or the pseudogene TRBV3-2) and TRBJ2-7; 8 bases match TRBD2. With 4 bases clipped from V and 3 bases from J, the junction kept 17 bases outside the gene matches. This CDR3 contains 18 residues. From germline, CDR1 is LGHDT and CDR2 YNNKEL (reference sequence). The CDR3 bases are TGTGCCAGCAGCCCAATACGGCGAAGCGGGGGCCTTAACTACGAGCAGTACTTC. It yields the protein CASSPIRRSGGLNYEQYF.

The chain is built from TRBV27 and TRBJ2-7; 7 bases match TRBD1. The CDR3 covers 15 residues. Germline CDR1 reads MNHEY; CDR2 reads SMNVEV (reference sequence). V lost 10 bases and J lost 2; bases outside the gene matches: 14. CDR3 sequence reads: CATITRTGFTYEQYF. The CDR3 DNA reads TGTGCCACCATAACTCGGACAGGCTTCACCTACGAGCAGTACTTC.

This clone was detected only a few times. The J gene is TRBJ2-5, the V gene TRBV9; a weak D match, TRBD2 (5 bases). V shed 0 bases and J shed 5 bases, with 14 bases lying between them. CDR1 and CDR2 (germline): SGDLS, YYNGEE. The CDR3 contains 15 residues. The CDR3 DNA sequence: TGTGCCAGCAGCGTAGGTTCTCCGGGGTGGGAGACCCAGTACTTC. Amino acids: CASSVGSPGWETQYF. Together with reference TRBV9 and TRBJ2-5, the CDR3 gives the full variable domain: DSGVTQTPKHLITATGQRVTLRCSPRSGDLSVYWYQQSLDQGLQFLIQYYNGEERAKGNILERFSAQQFPDLHSELNLSSLELGDSALYFCASSVGSPGWETQYFGPGTRLLVL.

The V call is TRBV5-4, the J call TRBJ1-1; D is unresolved. Trimming took off 1 base at V and 0 bases at J, with 4 bases between the two ends. CDR1 SGHNT and CDR2 YYREEE come from the germline V gene (reference sequence). The CDR3 spans 13 residues. CDR3 sequence reads: CASSLLMNTEAFF. As DNA, the CDR3 is TGTGCCAGCAGCTTGCTTATGAACACTGAAGCTTTCTTT.

This chain links TRBV4-2 with TRBJ2-1; a possible D gene is TRBD2 (5 bases). The CDR3 totals 15 residues. The V gene lost 0 bases and the J gene lost 7 bases, with 13 bases spanning the gap. Germline CDR1 LGHNA, CDR2 YNFKEQ. For the CDR3, the DNA is TGTGCCAGCAGCCAAGAATTCGGAGCGGCGAATGAGCAGTTCTTC. Protein sequence: CASSQEFGAANEQFF.

The V gene is TRBV7-2, the J gene TRBJ2-1, with a possible D match to TRBD2 (6 bases). CDR1 and CDR2 from the germline V gene are SGHTA and FQGNSA. The CDR3 is 12 amino acids. V lost 5 bases and J lost 8, with 10 bases in between. The CDR3 DNA reads as TGTGCCAGCAGCATAGGAGGGTATGAGCAGTTCTTC. As protein: CASSIGGYEQFF.

This chain connects TRBV5-6 to TRBJ2-7, with a tentative D call TRBD2 (6 bases). Germline-derived CDR1 and CDR2 are SGHDT and YYEEEE. The CDR3 length is 13 residues. With 4 bases removed from V and 3 bases from J, the gap between germline ends came to 11 bases. The CDR3 nucleotides are TGTGCCAGCAGCCGGGACTCTTTCTACGAGCAGTACTTC. Its protein is CASSRDSFYEQYF.

The rearrangement joins TRBV28 to TRBJ1-2, with D maybe TRBD1 (6 bases). V dropped 5 bases and J dropped 4 bases, with 20 bases sitting between them. Germline-derived CDR1 and CDR2 are MDHEN and SYDVKM. The CDR3 covers 16 residues. In DNA, the CDR3 is TGTGCCAGCAGTCCCCACCCCACGGACAGCGCCTATGGCTACACCTTC. This codes for CASSPHPTDSAYGYTF.

The chain joins TRBV18 to TRBJ2-3, with 9 bases fitting TRBD1. The CDR3 runs 17 residues. V gave up 2 bases and J gave up 0 bases; unmatched junction bases: 6. CDR1 is KGHSH, CDR2 LQKENI, per germline. The CDR3 nucleotides are TGTGCCAGCTCACCATTGCGTGGACAGGGGAGCACAGATACGCAGTATTTT. As protein: CASSPLRGQGSTDTQYF. Full variable domain (rest looked up from reference TRBV18 and TRBJ2-3): NAGVMQNPRHLVRRRGQEARLRCSPMKGHSHVYWYRQLPEEGLKFMVYLQKENIIDESGMPKERFSAEFPKEGPSILRIQQVVRGDSAAYFCASSPLRGQGSTDTQYFGPGTRLTVL.

The rearrangement uses TRBV4-2 and TRBJ2-7; TRBD1 matches 7 bases. The germline CDR1 and CDR2 sequences are LGHNA and YNFKEQ. This CDR3 has 15 residues. Trimming cost V 0 bases and J 0 bases; bases outside gene matches: 2. CDR3 sequence: CASSQEGDSSYEQYF. The CDR3 nucleotides read TGTGCCAGCAGCCAAGAAGGGGACAGCTCCTACGAGCAGTACTTC.

The V and J genes are TRBV5-4 and TRBJ2-5; 9 bases agree with TRBD1. Trimming cost V 5 bases and J 5 bases; bases outside gene matches: 10. CDR1 and CDR2 from the germline V gene are SGHNT and YYREEE (reference sequence). The CDR3 sequence is 15 residues long. The CDR3 protein is CASSPPGQGWETQYF. CDR3 DNA: TGTGCCAGCAGTCCACCGGGACAGGGATGGGAGACCCAGTACTTC.

The gene calls are TRBV2 and TRBJ1-5; D call uncertain. The CDR3 spans 16 residues. Trimming cost V 2 bases and J 1 base, with 12 bases left between them. The germline CDR1 and CDR2 sequences are SNHLY and FYNNEI. The CDR3 DNA reads TGTGCCAGCAGTGAACCCCTATTCGGGAGCAATCAGCCCCAGCATTTT. Its translation is CASSEPLFGSNQPQHF.

In its sample, this clone was seen once. The chain has TRBV6-5 and TRBJ1-1; the D gene is possibly TRBD1 (5 bases). Trimming left V 5 bases short and J 10 bases short, with 14 bases between. The CDR3 is 12 residues long. From germline, CDR1 is MNHEY and CDR2 SVGAGI. The CDR3 DNA is TGTGCCAGCAGTACCTCAGGGAGGGGAGCTTTCTTT. This sequence encodes CASSTSGRGAFF.